What follows is one TCR beta chain and its context. Its recognized antigen is unknown. Base quality data are lacking; no much larger clone is found one base away. TCRbeta CDR3 regions were amplified from genomic DNA using the immunoSEQ Assay, a bias-controlled multiplex PCR. Turning to the authors' computational methods: The number of nucleated cells in each sample was estimated from the amplification of reference gene primers within the assay. Sequence reads were collapsed and filtered to measure the absolute abundance of every unique TCRbeta CDR3 rearrangement. Productive Simpson clonality was computed per sample as the square root of Simpson's diversity index over productive rearrangements. TCRdb took this table from immuneACCESS and kept in-frame rearrangements with V and J called. Such tables lack part of the clones; where checked against another copy, unresolved V genes explain under half of the gap, and the rest is unexplained. V and J calls and clone size are copied from that table; D and trimming were computed from the DNA. The sample table shows 200,000 or so clones, and around 80% are seen once. Approximately 15% of the sample comes from the top ten.

This sample was included in a study of blood T cell repertoires in COVID-19 (dated by TCRdb to the early 2020s). Context from the whole study: Samples covering the acute and convalescent phases of COVID-19 were provided by collaborators in the United States, Italy and Spain. The prospective study material was composed of cDNA or gDNA derived from T cells, B-cell-depleted T cells, or PBMCs. HLA class I and class II types, where available, came from metadata supplied by the sample provider rather than from assay-based typing. The repertoires were released in a freely available public database meant as a resource for research on the immune response to SARS-CoV-2. A de-identified subject ID, COVID-19 status, age in years and sex were almost always included in the sample metadata. The dataset comprised deeply sampled blood TCRbeta repertoires from subjects exposed to, actively infected with, or recovered from COVID-19. Samples were obtained from the ongoing ImmuneRACE study (first 160 participants) and from roughly 1,300 subjects provided by 6 global collaborators. Study-wide findings and limitations: How much clinical and demographic metadata was included differed by source and by participant, and the metadata was provided uncurated.

V is cut by 2 bases and J by 4 bases, and the space between the germline ends is 14 bases. CDR1 and CDR2 are drawn from the germline V gene (reference sequence): GTSNPN, SVGIG. The CDR3 measures 14 amino acids from cysteine to phenylalanine. The entry retains the CDR3 DNA only, 42 bases that are in frame from base 1. Whole blood was collected in K2EDTA tubes by collaborating institutions according to the institutions' own protocols. For TCRbeta analysis, collaborators shipped samples as frozen whole blood, isolated PBMCs, or DNA extracted from either of those sample types. Sequenced material: peripheral blood. This clonotype was obtained from a man younger than 40 with active or convalescent COVID-19. The chain is encoded by TRBV30 joined to TRBJ1-2; TRBD1 is a possible D gene, resting on 6 matching bases. The sequenced DNA: TGTGCCTGGAGTTGGGACATTGCAGTCTATGGCTACACCTTC. It encodes CAWSWDIAVYGYTF.